Below are 22 T cell receptor beta chains sequenced from a single sample in a study of beta chain features in type 1 diabetes. Reverse transcription of all isolated RNA meant that expressed TCRB transcripts were sequenced. The repertoire was sequenced with immunoSEQ multiplex PCR; TCRdb's copy has only in-frame clones and lacks some. The sample records 350,000 to 450,000 clones, approximately 15% being singletons. Sequenced material: naive CD4+ T cells from blood. These receptors all come from a man aged 30-40 years in good health.

The CDR3: CASSWIGSGPDTQYF. The CDR3 bases are TGTGCCAGCAGTTGGATCGGGTCGGGGCCCGATACGCAGTATTTT. The rearrangement joins TRBV6-1 to TRBJ2-3; TRBD1 or TRBD2 may be the D gene (5 bases each). The CDR3 has 15 amino acids. CDR1 is MNHNS and CDR2 is SASEGT in the germline V gene. V lost 5 bases to trimming and J lost 6 bases, with 18 bases between them.

In its sample, this clone was seen a few times. The V gene is TRBV5-4, the J gene TRBJ2-7; D is unresolved. Germline loops: CDR1 SGHNT, CDR2 YYREEE (reference sequence). CDR3 size: 14 residues. Trimming left V 1 base short and J 5 bases short, with 13 bases between. This CDR3 is CASSLTWNKDEQYF. As DNA, the CDR3 is TGTGCCAGCAGCTTGACATGGAACAAGGACGAGCAGTACTTC. The full variable domain, in which reference TRBV5-4 and TRBJ2-7 provide the parts outside the CDR3, is ETGVTQSPTHLIKTRGQQVTLRCSSQSGHNTVSWYQQALGQGPQFIFQYYREEENGRGNFPPRFSGLQFPNYSSELNVNALELDDSALYLCASSLTWNKDEQYFGPGTRLTVT.

A few counts support this clone. This chain links TRBV6-5 with TRBJ1-2, with D possibly being TRBD1 (6 bases). The germline V gene has CDR1 MNHEY and CDR2 SVGAGI. The CDR3 contains 13 residues. Trimming shortened V by 7 bases and J by 4 bases, and 13 bases separated the two germline ends. In DNA form, the CDR3 reads TGTGCCAGCACTACGACAGGAACCTATGGCTACACCTTC. Protein: CASTTTGTYGYTF.

J is TRBJ2-5 and V is TRBV28, with D possibly matching TRBD1 (5 bases). Trimming shortened V by 2 bases and J by 7 bases, and 14 bases separated the two germline ends. CDR1 is MDHEN, CDR2 SYDVKM, per germline. The CDR3 contains 14 residues. In DNA, the CDR3 is TGTGCCAGCAGTTTACCAGGGCAGGGTGGGACCCAGTACTTC. It translates to CASSLPGQGGTQYF. Based on the CDR3 plus reference TRBV28 and TRBJ2-5, the full variable domain is DVKVTQSSRYLVKRTGEKVFLECVQDMDHENMFWYRQDPGLGLRLIYFSYDVKMKEKGDIPEGYSVSREKKERFSLILESASTNQTSMYLCASSLPGQGGTQYFGPGTRLLVL.

This clone occurred a few times. The rearrangement uses TRBV4-3 and TRBJ2-7, with 11 bases matching TRBD2. The length of the CDR3 is 16 residues. The germline V gene encodes CDR1 LGHNA and CDR2 YSLEER. V gave up 3 bases and J gave up 5 bases; unmatched junction bases: 9. The DNA of the CDR3 is TGCGCCAGCAGCCAGCCCACTAGCGGGAGTCCAGACGAGCAGTACGTC. Translation: CASSQPTSGSPDEQYV.

The chain joins TRBV29-1 to TRBJ2-3; 7 nucleotides match TRBD2. The V gene end was trimmed by 8 bases and the J gene end by 4 bases; junction bases not matched to a gene: 9. CDR1 and CDR2 (germline): SQVTM, ANQGSEA. There are 13 residues in the CDR3. The CDR3 sequence: CSFPLASSDTQYF. CDR3 nucleotide sequence: TGCAGCTTCCCACTAGCGAGCTCAGATACGCAGTATTTT.

This clone was seen a few times. V is TRBV25-1 and J is TRBJ2-2; D perhaps matches TRBD1 (5 bases). V lost 4 bases and J 7 bases, leaving 13 bases between the germline ends. CDR1 and CDR2 from the germline V gene are MGHDK and SYGVNS. The CDR3 is 14 amino acids. The CDR3 reads CASSAQVRVGELFF. For the CDR3, the DNA is TGTGCCAGCAGTGCACAGGTCAGGGTCGGGGAGCTGTTTTTT.

In this sample, this clone turned up a few times. The chain joins TRBV5-6 to TRBJ2-1; 14 positions match TRBD2. Germline V lookup: CDR1 SGHDT, CDR2 YYEEEE. V was pared by 0 bases and J by 4 bases, with 3 bases of the junction left unmatched. The CDR3 has 17 amino acids. The CDR3 loop is CASSLGLAGGIYNEQFF. The DNA for the CDR3 is TGTGCCAGCAGCTTGGGACTAGCGGGAGGGATATACAATGAGCAGTTCTTC. The full variable domain, with the rest looked up from reference TRBV5-6 and TRBJ2-1, is DAGVTQSPTHLIKTRGQQVTLRCSPKSGHDTVSWYQQALGQGPQFIFQYYEEEERQRGNFPDRFSGHQFPNYSSELNVNALLLGDSALYLCASSLGLAGGIYNEQFFGPGTRLTVL.

This chain uses TRBV29-1 with TRBJ2-1, with 7 nucleotides matching TRBD1. With 1 base clipped from V and 4 bases from J, the junction kept 4 bases outside the gene matches. The CDR3 has 14 amino acids. Looked up from germline, CDR1 is SQVTM and CDR2 is ANQGSEA. CDR3 nucleotide sequence: TGCAGCGTTGAAGGATGGGACAGATACAATGAGCAGTTCTTC. Its translation: CSVEGWDRYNEQFF.

This clone has a handful of counts. J is TRBJ2-7 and V is TRBV7-2, with D possibly being TRBD1 or TRBD2 (5 bases each). The CDR3 is 15 residues long. The V end was cut by 5 bases, the J end by 1 base, with 15 bases between. Germline CDR1 SGHTA, CDR2 FQGNSA. Written as DNA, the CDR3 is TGTGCCAGCAGCCTGGATCCGGGACCATCCTACGAGCAGTACTTC. It codes for CASSLDPGPSYEQYF.

Only a few counts were recorded for this clone. The CDR3 reads CASSVAGGPKNEQFF. CDR3 nucleotide sequence: TGTGCCAGCAGCGTAGCGGGAGGGCCAAAAAATGAGCAGTTCTTC. V gene TRBV9 combines with J gene TRBJ2-1; TRBD2 matches 8 bases. Germline values: CDR1 SGDLS, CDR2 YYNGEE. J gave up 7 bases and V 0 bases, and 6 bases lay outside the gene matches. The length of the CDR3 is 15 residues.

This clone was observed a handful of times. CDR3 residues: CASSQGLGTSGGSTDTQYF. CDR3 in DNA: TGCGCCAGCAGCCAAGGATTAGGGACTAGCGGGGGGAGCACAGATACGCAGTATTTT. The chain joins TRBV4-3 to TRBJ2-3, with TRBD2 matching 15 bases. The CDR3 is 19 residues long. In germline, CDR1 is LGHNA, CDR2 YSLEER. V was clipped by 1 base and J by 0 bases; unmatched bases: 5.

This clone showed up just a few times. The chain has TRBV9 and TRBJ1-6; 8 nucleotides align to TRBD1. Germline V gene data show CDR1 as SGDLS and CDR2 as YYNGEE. The CDR3 extends over 15 amino acids. With V trimmed by 4 bases and J by 7 bases, 7 bases remained unmatched. The CDR3 is CASSPLTGGNSPLHF. The DNA of the CDR3 is TGTGCCAGCAGCCCTCTAACAGGGGGAAATTCACCCCTCCACTTT.

The chain recombines TRBV10-3 with TRBJ2-7; 7 nucleotides agree with TRBD1. Germline V CDR1 and CDR2: ENHRY, SYGVKD. J gave up 11 bases and V 6 bases, and 13 bases lay outside the gene matches. The CDR3 extends over 13 amino acids. The CDR3, as DNA: TGTGCCATCAGCTTGGTGGTACAGGGGCCCGAGTACTTC. Protein sequence: CAISLVVQGPEYF.

This chain connects TRBV25-1 to TRBJ1-6; the D is unclear. This CDR3 comprises 14 residues. V was cut by 7 bases and J by 13 bases, with 20 bases left in between. Germline-derived CDR1 and CDR2 are MGHDK and SYGVNS. CDR3: CASMGPGWSSPLHF. The DNA for the CDR3 is TGTGCCAGCATGGGCCCTGGTTGGTCCTCTCCCCTCCACTTT.

This clone was found a few times. Other nucleotide sequences from this sample produce the same CDR3. The chain uses TRBV5-4 and TRBJ1-1, with D unresolved. The CDR3 has 12 residues. With 4 bases removed from V and 1 base from J, the gap between germline ends came to 5 bases. Germline V gene sequence: CDR1 SGHNT, CDR2 YYREEE (reference sequence). The CDR3 loop reads CASSRRNTEAFF. In DNA, the CDR3 is TGTGCCAGCAGCCGAAGGAACACTGAAGCTTTCTTT. The whole variable domain, filled in from reference TRBV5-4 and TRBJ1-1, reads ETGVTQSPTHLIKTRGQQVTLRCSSQSGHNTVSWYQQALGQGPQFIFQYYREEENGRGNFPPRFSGLQFPNYSSELNVNALELDDSALYLCASSRRNTEAFFGQGTRLTVV.

This clone was detected only a few times. The chain combines TRBV18 with TRBJ1-1; D is uncertain. V was trimmed by 3 bases and J by 8 bases, leaving 10 bases between them. The CDR3 length is 12 residues. Germline V lookup: CDR1 KGHSH, CDR2 LQKENI. CDR3 region: CASSPNEGEAFF. Here the CDR3 DNA reads TGTGCCAGCTCACCTAATGAAGGGGAAGCTTTCTTT.

The chain links TRBV5-1 to TRBJ2-3; no reliable D call. The CDR3 contains 12 residues. Trimming removed 4 bases at V and 2 bases at J, with 5 bases between. Germline V lookup: CDR1 SGHRS, CDR2 YFSETQ. As DNA, the CDR3 is TGCGCCAGCAGCGCTAACACAGATACGCAGTATTTT. It translates to CASSANTDTQYF.

The chain is built from TRBV30 and TRBJ1-5; D call uncertain. Germline loops: CDR1 GTSNPN, CDR2 SVGIG (reference sequence). Trimming stripped 1 base from V and 8 bases from J, with 12 bases between. The CDR3 loop spans 13 amino acids. CDR3 amino acids: CAWSGAGSEPQHF. The CDR3 DNA reads TGTGCCTGGAGTGGGGCTGGTAGTGAGCCCCAGCATTTT.

V is TRBV4-1 and J is TRBJ1-5; D gene ambiguous. Trimming removed 0 bases from V and 13 bases from J, with 19 bases in between. This CDR3 spans 15 amino acids. Looked up from germline, CDR1 is MGHRA and CDR2 is YSYEKL. The CDR3 loop reads CASSQERSPISLQHF. In nucleotides, the CDR3 is TGCGCCAGCAGCCAAGAGCGCAGTCCCATATCATTACAGCATTTT.

This clone has more than one count but fewer than ten. The rearrangement joins TRBV2 to TRBJ2-1; TRBD2 might be the D (6 bases). The CDR3 totals 13 residues. CDR1 is SNHLY and CDR2 is FYNNEI in the germline V gene. Trimming shortened V by 7 bases and J by 7 bases, and 14 bases separated the two germline ends. The CDR3, as DNA: TGTGCCAGCATGAGGCTAGCGTCAAATGAGCAGTTCTTC. Translating gives CASMRLASNEQFF.

This clone was detected a few times. V is TRBV11-2 and J is TRBJ1-6; D might be TRBD1 (6 bases). V was clipped by 5 bases and J by 9 bases, with 20 bases between them. The CDR3 length is 16 residues. In germline, CDR1 is SGHAT, CDR2 FQNNGV. The CDR3 loop reads CASSAIRTGSSSPLHF. CDR3 bases: TGTGCCAGCAGCGCTATCCGCACAGGGTCGAGTTCACCCCTCCACTTT.